This T cell receptor beta chain is from a study of regulatory T cells in long-lasting Graves disease. CDR3-region Arm-PCR and iRepertoire HTBI primers produced the TCR beta libraries. Each CDR3 protein is one row after TCRdb ran MiXCR on the multiplex PCR reads. The data hold roughly 490,000 distinct CDR3 sequences, with around a fifth observed a single time. V lost 4 bases to trimming and J lost 1 base, with 10 bases between them. The CDR3 totals 14 residues. Looked up from germline, CDR1 is MNHNS and CDR2 is SASEGT. This sample's time point: persistent/refractory GD, antithyroid drugs over 5 years with positive TRAb. RNA isolated from PBMCs was used to make the TCR library.

The V gene is TRBV6-1, the J gene TRBJ1-1; D is uncertain. The sequence came from a female donor with Graves disease. This specimen was peripheral blood mononuclear cells (PBMCs), taken when the disease was refractory, from a patient treated with antithyroid drugs. In DNA, the CDR3 is TGTGCCAGCAGTGCGTACTTGGGGAACACTGAAGCTTTCTTT. Translating gives CASSAYLGNTEAFF.